This T cell receptor (beta chain) was captured in a study of blood T cell repertoires in COVID-19. Study at large: Samples of COVID-19 (acute and convalescent) were obtained from the United States, Italy and Spain.

Here immunoSEQ multiplex PCR was the method, and the copy in TCRdb shows in-frame clones only, minus some. The table includes more than 300,000 clones, under 90% detected once. This study enrolled people aged about 18 to 100 from about 26 US geographic areas. Either two negative PCRs, clearance, or symptom resolution qualified Cohort 3 donors as recovered. After removal of 4 bases from V and 6 bases from J, the junction contained 6 bases not matched to a gene. The CDR3 loop spans 14 amino acids. Germline CDR1 reads SEHNR; CDR2 reads FQNEAQ (reference sequence). Sequenced sample: PBMCs or T cells enriched from blood (not recorded which). The V call is TRBV7-9, the J call TRBJ1-2, with 9 nucleotides matching TRBD1. The source of this sequence is a woman between 18 and 29 years old who had recovered from COVID-19. The CDR3 loop is CASSYRDRVHGYTF. CDR3 bases: TGTGCCAGCAGCTACCGGGACAGGGTCCATGGCTACACCTTC.